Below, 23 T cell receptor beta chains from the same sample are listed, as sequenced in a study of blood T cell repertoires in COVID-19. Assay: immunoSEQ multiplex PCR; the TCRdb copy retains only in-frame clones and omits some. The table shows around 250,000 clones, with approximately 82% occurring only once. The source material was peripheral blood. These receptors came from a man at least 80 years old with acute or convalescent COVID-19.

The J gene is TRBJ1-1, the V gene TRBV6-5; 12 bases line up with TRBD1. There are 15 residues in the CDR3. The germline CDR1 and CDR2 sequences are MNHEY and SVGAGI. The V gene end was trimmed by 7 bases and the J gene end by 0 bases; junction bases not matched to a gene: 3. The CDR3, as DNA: TGTGCCAGCAAGGGACAGGGGGCCATGAACACTGAAGCTTTCTTT. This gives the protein CASKGQGAMNTEAFF.

The CDR3 coding sequence is TGTGCCAGCAGCTTGGCCGGGGGAATGGCCTACGAGCAGTACTTC. This sequence encodes CASSLAGGMAYEQYF. The V and J genes are TRBV5-4 and TRBJ2-7; tentatively, D is TRBD2 (6 bases). Trimming removed 0 bases at V and 2 bases at J, with 12 bases between. Germline CDR1 SGHNT, CDR2 YYREEE (reference sequence). The CDR3 is made up of 15 amino acids.

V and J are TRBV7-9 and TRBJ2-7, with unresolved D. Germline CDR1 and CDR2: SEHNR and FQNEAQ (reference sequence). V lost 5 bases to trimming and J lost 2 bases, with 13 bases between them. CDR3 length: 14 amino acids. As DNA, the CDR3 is TGTGCCAGCAGCCCGCCCGAGCGAACCTACGAGCAGTACTTC. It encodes CASSPPERTYEQYF.

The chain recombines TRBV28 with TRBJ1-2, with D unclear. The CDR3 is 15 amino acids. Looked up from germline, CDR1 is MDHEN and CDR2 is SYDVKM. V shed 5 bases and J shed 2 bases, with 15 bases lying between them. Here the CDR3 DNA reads TGTGCCAGCAGTACCTTACGGGGTTGGAACTATGGCTACACCTTC. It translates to CASSTLRGWNYGYTF.

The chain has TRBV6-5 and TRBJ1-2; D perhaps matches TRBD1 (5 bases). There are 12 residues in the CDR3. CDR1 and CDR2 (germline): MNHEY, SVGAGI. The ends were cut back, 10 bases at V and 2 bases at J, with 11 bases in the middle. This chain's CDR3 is CATQGINYGYTF. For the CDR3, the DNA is TGTGCCACCCAGGGAATCAACTATGGCTACACCTTC.

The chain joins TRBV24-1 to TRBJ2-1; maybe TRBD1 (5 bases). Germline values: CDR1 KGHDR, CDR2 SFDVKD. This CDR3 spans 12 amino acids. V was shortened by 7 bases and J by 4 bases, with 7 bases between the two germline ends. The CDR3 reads CATRDSYNEQFF. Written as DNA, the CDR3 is TGTGCCACCAGAGACAGTTACAATGAGCAGTTCTTC.

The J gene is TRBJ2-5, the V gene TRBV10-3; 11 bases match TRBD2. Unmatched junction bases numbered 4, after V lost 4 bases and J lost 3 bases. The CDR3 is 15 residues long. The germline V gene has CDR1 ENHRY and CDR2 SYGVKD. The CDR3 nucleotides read TGTGCCATCAGTGGGCAGGGACTAGCGGAAGAGACCCAGTACTTC. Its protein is CAISGQGLAEETQYF.

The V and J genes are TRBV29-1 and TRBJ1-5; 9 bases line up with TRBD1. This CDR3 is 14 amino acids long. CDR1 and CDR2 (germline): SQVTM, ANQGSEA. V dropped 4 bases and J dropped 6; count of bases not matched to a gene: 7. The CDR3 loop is CSVGEQGAGQPQHF. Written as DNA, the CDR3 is TGCAGCGTTGGAGAACAGGGGGCAGGTCAGCCCCAGCATTTT.

CDR3 bases: TGTGCCATCAGTGATAGCGGGAGGGCCTCCGGGGAGCTGTTTTTT. Protein: CAISDSGRASGELFF. The chain recombines TRBV10-3 with TRBJ2-2, with 11 bases that match TRBD2. This CDR3 comprises 15 residues. The junction had 3 bases not matched to a gene; V was cut back by 3 bases and J by 6 bases. CDR1 ENHRY and CDR2 SYGVKD come from the germline V gene.

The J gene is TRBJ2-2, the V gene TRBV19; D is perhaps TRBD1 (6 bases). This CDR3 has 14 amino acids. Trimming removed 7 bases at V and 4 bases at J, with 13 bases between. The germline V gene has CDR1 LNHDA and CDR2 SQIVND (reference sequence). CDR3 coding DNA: TGTGCCAGTAAGGGGGACGGCTTCACCGGGGAGCTGTTTTTT. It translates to CASKGDGFTGELFF.

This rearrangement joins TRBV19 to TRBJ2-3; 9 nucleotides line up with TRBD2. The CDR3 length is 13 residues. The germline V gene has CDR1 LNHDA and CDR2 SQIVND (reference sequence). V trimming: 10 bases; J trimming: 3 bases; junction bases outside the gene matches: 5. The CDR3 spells CATNLAGTDTQYF. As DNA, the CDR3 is TGTGCCACCAACCTAGCGGGGACAGATACGCAGTATTTT.

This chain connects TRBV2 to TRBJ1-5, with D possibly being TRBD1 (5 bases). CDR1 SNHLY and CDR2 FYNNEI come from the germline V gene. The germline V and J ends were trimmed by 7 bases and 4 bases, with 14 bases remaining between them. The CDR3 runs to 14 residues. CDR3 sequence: CASTPGRGNQPQHF. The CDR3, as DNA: TGTGCCAGCACCCCGGGGAGGGGAAATCAGCCCCAGCATTTT.

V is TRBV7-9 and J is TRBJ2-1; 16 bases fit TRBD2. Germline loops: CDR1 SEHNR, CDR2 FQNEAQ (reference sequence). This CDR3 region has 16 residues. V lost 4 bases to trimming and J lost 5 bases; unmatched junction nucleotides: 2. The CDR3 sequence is CASSSGTSGGDNEQFF. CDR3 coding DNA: TGTGCCAGCAGCTCCGGGACTAGCGGGGGGGACAATGAGCAGTTCTTC.

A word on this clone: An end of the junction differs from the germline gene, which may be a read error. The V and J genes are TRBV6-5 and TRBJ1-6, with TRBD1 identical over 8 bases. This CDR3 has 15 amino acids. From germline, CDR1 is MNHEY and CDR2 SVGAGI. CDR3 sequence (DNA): TGTGCCAGCAGTAACTCGGACAGGGCTGCGTCACCCCTCCACTTT. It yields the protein CASSNSDRAASPLHF.

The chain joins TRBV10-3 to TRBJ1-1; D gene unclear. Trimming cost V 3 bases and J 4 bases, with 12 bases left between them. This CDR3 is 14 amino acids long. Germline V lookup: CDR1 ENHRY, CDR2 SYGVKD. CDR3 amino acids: CAISDSRGITEAFF. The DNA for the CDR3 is TGTGCCATCAGTGATTCCAGAGGAATCACTGAAGCTTTCTTT.

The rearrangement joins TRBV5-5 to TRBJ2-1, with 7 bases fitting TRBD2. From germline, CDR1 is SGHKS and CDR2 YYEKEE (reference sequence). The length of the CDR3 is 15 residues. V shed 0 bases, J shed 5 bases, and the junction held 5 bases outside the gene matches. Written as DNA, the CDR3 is TGTGCCAGCAGCTTGGTGGGGGGGATTAACAATGAGCAGTTCTTC. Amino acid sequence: CASSLVGGINNEQFF.

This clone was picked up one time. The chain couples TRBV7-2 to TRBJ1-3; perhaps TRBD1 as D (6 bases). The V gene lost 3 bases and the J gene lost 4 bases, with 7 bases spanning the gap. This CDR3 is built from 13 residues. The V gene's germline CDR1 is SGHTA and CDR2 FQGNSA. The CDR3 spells CASSFTGGNTIYF. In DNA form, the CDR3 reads TGTGCCAGCAGCTTCACAGGGGGAAACACCATATATTTT. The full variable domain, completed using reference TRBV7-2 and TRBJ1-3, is GAGVSQSPSNKVTEKGKDVELRCDPISGHTALYWYRQSLGQGLEFLIYFQGNSAPDKSGLPSDRFSAERTGGSVSTLTIQRTQQEDSAVYLCASSFTGGNTIYFGEGSWLTVV.

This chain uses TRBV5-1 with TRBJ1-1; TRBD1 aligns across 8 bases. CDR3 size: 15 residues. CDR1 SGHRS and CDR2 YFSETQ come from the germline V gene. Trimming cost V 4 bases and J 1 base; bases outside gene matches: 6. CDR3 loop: CASSVGDRPNTEAFF. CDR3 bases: TGCGCCAGCAGCGTGGGGGACAGGCCGAACACTGAAGCTTTCTTT.

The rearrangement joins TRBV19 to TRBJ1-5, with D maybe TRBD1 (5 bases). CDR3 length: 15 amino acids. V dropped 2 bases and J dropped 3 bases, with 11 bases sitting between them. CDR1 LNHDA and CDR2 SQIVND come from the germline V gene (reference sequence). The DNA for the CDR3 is TGTGCCAGTAGTATATGGGCAGGGCCCAATCAGCCCCAGCATTTT. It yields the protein CASSIWAGPNQPQHF. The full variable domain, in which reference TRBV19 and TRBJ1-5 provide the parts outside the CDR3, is DGGITQSPKYLFRKEGQNVTLSCEQNLNHDAMYWYRQDPGQGLRLIYYSQIVNDFQKGDIAEGYSVSREKKESFPLTVTSAQKNPTAFYLCASSIWAGPNQPQHFGDGTRLSIL.

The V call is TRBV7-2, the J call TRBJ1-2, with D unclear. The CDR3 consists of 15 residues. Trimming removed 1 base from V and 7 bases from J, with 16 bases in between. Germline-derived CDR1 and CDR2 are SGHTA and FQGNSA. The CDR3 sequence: CASSLGSTTGGGYTF. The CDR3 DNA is TGTGCCAGCAGCTTAGGGTCCACGACTGGTGGTGGCTACACCTTC.

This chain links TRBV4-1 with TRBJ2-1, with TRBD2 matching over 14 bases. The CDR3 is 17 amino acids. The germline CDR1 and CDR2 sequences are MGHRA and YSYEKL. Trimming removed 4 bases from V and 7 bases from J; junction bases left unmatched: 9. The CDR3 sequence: CASSLPGLAGVLNEQFF. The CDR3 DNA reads TGCGCCAGCAGCCTCCCGGGACTAGCGGGAGTGTTGAATGAGCAGTTCTTC.

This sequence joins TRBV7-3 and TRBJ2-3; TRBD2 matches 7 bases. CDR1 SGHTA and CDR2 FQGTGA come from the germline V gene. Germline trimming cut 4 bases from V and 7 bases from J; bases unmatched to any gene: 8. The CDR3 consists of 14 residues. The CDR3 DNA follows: TGTGCCAGCAGCTCCGGGAGCGGGACGTATACGCAGTATTTT. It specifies CASSSGSGTYTQYF.

The DNA of the CDR3 is TGCGCCAGCAGCGCCGGGACTAGCGGGAACGGGGAGCTGTTTTTT. Protein product: CASSAGTSGNGELFF. The chain has TRBV5-1 and TRBJ2-2; the match to TRBD2 covers 13 bases. Per the germline V gene, CDR1 is SGHRS and CDR2 is YFSETQ. The CDR3 runs 15 residues. V lost 4 bases and J lost 7; bases outside the gene matches: 4.